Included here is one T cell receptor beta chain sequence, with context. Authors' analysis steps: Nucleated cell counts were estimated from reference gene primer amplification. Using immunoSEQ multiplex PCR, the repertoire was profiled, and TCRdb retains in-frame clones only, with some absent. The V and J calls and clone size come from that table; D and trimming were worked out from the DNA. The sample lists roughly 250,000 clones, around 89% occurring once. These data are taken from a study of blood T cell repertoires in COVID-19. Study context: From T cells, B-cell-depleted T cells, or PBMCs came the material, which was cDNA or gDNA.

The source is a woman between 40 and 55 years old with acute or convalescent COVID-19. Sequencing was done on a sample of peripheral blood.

CDR3 nucleotide sequence: TGTGCCAGCAGCCAAGATGTAACAGGGGTTACTGAGCAGTTCTTC. As protein: CASSQDVTGVTEQFF. The V and J genes are TRBV4-2 and TRBJ2-1; 7 bases line up with TRBD1. Per the germline V gene, CDR1 is LGHNA and CDR2 is YNFKEQ. The CDR3 loop spans 15 amino acids. V gave up 0 bases and J gave up 9 bases; unmatched junction bases: 8.